Each of the 18 T cell receptor beta chains below was sequenced from the same sample in a study of T-cell reconstitution after alpha-beta-depleted transplantation in children. Unique molecular identifiers were incorporated during preparation of the TCRbeta library. TCRdb passed the PCR reads through MiXCR, listing each CDR3 protein once. The sample contains some 840,000 distinct CDR3 sequences, 15% to 20% of which appear only once. Sample: PBMCs, mostly from graft donor cells, taken 360 days after TCRalphabeta/CD19-depleted stem cell transplant. The receptors stem from a male patient younger than 18 who had a stem cell transplant for acute lymphoblastic leukemia, so the T cells may come from the graft donor.

The genes are TRBV18 and TRBJ2-7; unclear D gene. The CDR3 is 12 amino acids. Trimming removed 2 bases from V and 1 base from J, with 3 bases in between. Germline CDR1 reads KGHSH; CDR2 reads LQKENI. For the CDR3, the DNA is TGTGCCAGCTCACCAGTGTCCTACGAGCAGTACTTC. It is translated as CASSPVSYEQYF.

This clonotype has only a few counts. This chain joins TRBV5-1 and TRBJ1-6; D ambiguous. Germline CDR1 and CDR2: SGHRS and YFSETQ. CDR3 length: 15 residues. V was trimmed by 0 bases and J by 8 bases, leaving 12 bases between them. The CDR3 reads CASSLVPGRDSPLHF. CDR3 sequence (DNA): TGCGCCAGCAGCTTGGTACCTGGACGGGATTCACCCCTCCACTTT.

CDR3 sequence (DNA): TGCAGCGTTGAAGATCGGAGCGTCTCCTACGAGCAGTACTTC. It is translated as CSVEDRSVSYEQYF. The rearrangement uses TRBV29-1 and TRBJ2-7, with D uncertain. Germline-derived CDR1 and CDR2 are SQVTM and ANQGSEA. V was pared by 0 bases and J by 0 bases, with 9 bases between. The length of the CDR3 is 14 residues.

The chain's CDR3 is CSASKQETQYF. The CDR3 coding sequence is TGCAGTGCTAGTAAACAAGAGACCCAGTACTTC. This rearrangement joins TRBV20-1 to TRBJ2-5; D gene unclear. Germline V lookup: CDR1 DFQATT, CDR2 SNEGSKA (reference sequence). With 3 bases removed from V and 2 bases from J, the gap between germline ends came to 4 bases. The CDR3 covers 11 residues.

This clonotype was picked up many times. The J gene is TRBJ1-2, the V gene TRBV7-8; D not resolved. Deletions cut 0 bases from V and 3 bases from J, with 11 bases between. Germline CDR1 SGHVS, CDR2 FQNEAQ. The CDR3 consists of 15 residues. The DNA of the CDR3 is TGTGCCAGCAGCTTAGCGCTTAGGGCGGACTATGGCTACACCTTC. Encoded protein: CASSLALRADYGYTF. Supplemented by reference TRBV7-8 and TRBJ1-2, the full variable domain reads GAGVSQSPRYKVAKRGQDVALRCDPISGHVSLFWYQQALGQGPEFLTYFQNEAQLDKSGLPSDRFFAERPEGSVSTLKIQRTQQEDSAVYLCASSLALRADYGYTFGSGTRLTVV.

This sequence joins TRBV4-2 and TRBJ2-1; 14 bases fit TRBD2. The CDR3 extends over 18 amino acids. Looked up from germline, CDR1 is LGHNA and CDR2 is YNFKEQ. J gave up 4 bases and V 0 bases, and 5 bases lay outside the gene matches. The CDR3 reads CASSQDGTSGRVYNEQFF. In nucleotides, the CDR3 is TGTGCCAGCAGCCAAGATGGGACTAGCGGGAGAGTTTACAATGAGCAGTTCTTC.

The chain recombines TRBV3-1 with TRBJ2-1, with 8 bases fitting TRBD1. V lost 3 bases to trimming and J lost 4 bases; unmatched junction nucleotides: 8. The CDR3 runs 16 residues. In germline, CDR1 is LGHDT, CDR2 YNNKEL (reference sequence). The CDR3 bases are TGTGCCAGCAGCCAGCAGGGGGCTATAACTTACAATGAGCAGTTCTTC. Protein product: CASSQQGAITYNEQFF.

The rearrangement links TRBV4-3 to TRBJ2-3; the match to TRBD2 covers 8 bases. Germline V CDR1 and CDR2: LGHNA, YSLEER. V shed 5 bases, J shed 1 base, and the junction held 14 bases outside the gene matches. The length of the CDR3 is 18 residues. The DNA of the CDR3 is TGCGCCAGCAGCGAACGGCCGAGGACTAGCAGTGGCACAGATACGCAGTATTTT. It encodes CASSERPRTSSGTDTQYF.

This clonotype was picked up many times. The J gene is TRBJ1-2, the V gene TRBV9, with a tentative D call TRBD1 (5 bases). This CDR3 contains 16 residues. Trimming removed 2 bases from V and 5 bases from J, with 19 bases in between. Germline assignment: CDR1 SGDLS and CDR2 YYNGEE. The CDR3 nucleotides read TGTGCCAGCAGCGTTTCAGCCAGGGAGGTATATTATGGCTACACCTTC. This translates into CASSVSAREVYYGYTF.

This rearrangement joins TRBV7-9 to TRBJ2-7, with 8 positions matching TRBD2. Trimming at V came to 3 bases and at J to 3 bases, leaving 4 bases not matched to a gene. CDR3 size: 14 residues. Germline V lookup: CDR1 SEHNR, CDR2 FQNEAQ (reference sequence). The CDR3 region is CASSFSGIDYEQYF. The DNA of the CDR3 is TGTGCCAGCAGCTTTAGCGGGATCGACTACGAGCAGTACTTC. Variable domain in full (rest from reference TRBV7-9 and TRBJ2-7): DTGVSQNPRHKITKRGQNVTFRCDPISEHNRLYWYRQTLGQGPEFLTYFQNEAQLEKSRLLSDRFSAERPKGSFSTLEIQRTEQGDSAMYLCASSFSGIDYEQYFGPGTRLTVT.

The chain carries TRBV27 and TRBJ2-1; tentative D call: TRBD2 (6 bases). The germline V and J ends were trimmed by 8 bases and 4 bases, with 18 bases remaining between them. CDR1 and CDR2 (germline): MNHEY, SMNVEV (reference sequence). There are 15 residues in the CDR3. CDR3: CASPSRERFYNEQFF. The CDR3 DNA is TGTGCCAGCCCGTCCCGGGAGAGGTTTTACAATGAGCAGTTCTTC.

Many counts were recorded for this clonotype. This rearrangement joins TRBV7-9 to TRBJ2-7; no clear D. V lost 5 bases and J lost 5, with 10 bases in between. The CDR3 is 12 residues long. Germline V lookup: CDR1 SEHNR, CDR2 FQNEAQ (reference sequence). The CDR3 protein is CASSTDVNEQYF. Here the CDR3 DNA reads TGTGCCAGCAGCACGGACGTCAACGAGCAGTACTTC.

This clonotype was seen a handful of times. This sequence joins TRBV27 and TRBJ2-7; D is unclear. CDR3 length: 16 residues. Germline lookup yields CDR1 MNHEY and CDR2 SMNVEV (reference sequence). Trimming cost V 0 bases and J 4 bases, with 16 bases left between them. This chain's CDR3 is CASSLSSAAGVYEQYF. As DNA, the CDR3 is TGTGCCAGCAGTTTATCATCGGCAGCTGGGGTTTACGAGCAGTACTTC.

The chain carries TRBV5-1 and TRBJ2-1; 7 bases line up with TRBD2. CDR1 and CDR2 from the germline V gene are SGHRS and YFSETQ. CDR3 size: 16 residues. The ends lost 4 bases at V and 8 bases at J; junction bases unmatched: 15. The CDR3 DNA is TGCGCCAGCAGCGTCCCCGCTGCGGGAGCTGGGTATGAGCAGTTCTTC. Its translation is CASSVPAAGAGYEQFF.

V and J are TRBV10-3 and TRBJ1-1; tentative D call: TRBD1 (6 bases). V was trimmed by 6 bases and J by 1 base, leaving 21 bases between them. Germline-derived CDR1 and CDR2 are ENHRY and SYGVKD. The CDR3 sequence is 17 residues long. The CDR3 DNA follows: TGTGCCATCAGCCTTTCGGCCCCGGGACACAAGAACACTGAAGCTTTCTTT. Translating gives CAISLSAPGHKNTEAFF.

This clonotype was seen only a few times. V usage is TRBV29-1 and J usage is TRBJ2-7; D uncertain. Per germline, CDR1 SQVTM and CDR2 ANQGSEA. The CDR3 covers 14 residues. The germline V and J ends were trimmed by 7 bases and 3 bases, with 19 bases remaining between them. In DNA, the CDR3 is TGCAGCGCTGGTCCGATGGGCAGTGACTACGAGCAGTACTTC. Amino acid sequence: CSAGPMGSDYEQYF.

This clonotype was seen only a few times. The rearrangement joins TRBV12-3 or TRBV12-4 to TRBJ1-2, with D perhaps matching TRBD1 (6 bases). This CDR3 comprises 14 residues. V was cut by 6 bases and J by 0 bases, with 11 bases left in between. CDR3: CASRLQGSNYGYTF. CDR3 in DNA: TGTGCCAGCAGACTTCAGGGGTCTAACTATGGCTACACCTTC.

This clonotype was observed a few times. The chain combines TRBV5-1 with TRBJ2-7; D gene uncertain. Per the germline V gene, CDR1 is SGHRS and CDR2 is YFSETQ. This CDR3 has 13 residues. V lost 0 bases, J lost 5 bases, and 9 bases lay in between. The CDR3 loop reads CASSLVGFNEQYF. The DNA of the CDR3 is TGCGCCAGCAGCTTGGTTGGGTTCAACGAGCAGTACTTC.